The sequence of this T cell receptor (beta chain) was determined in a study of blood T cells in healthy people across ages (dated by TCRdb to about 2015). For context, the study as a whole: In model experiments, template switching captured roughly one uniquely barcoded TCR beta cDNA molecule for every two T cells. Using deep sequencing normalized with unique cDNA molecular identifiers, the study measured how TCR beta repertoire diversity changes with age. The donors were divided into four age groups: young (average around 17 years), middle-aged (approximately 41), aged (roughly 66) and long-lived (about 90). To avoid experimental bias, donors of different ages were spread randomly across the sequencing lanes. Using the same blood draw, the study looked at two additional independent replicas of 1 million unique cDNA reads for two donors, one aged 18 to 30 and the other aged 80 or older.

The junction shows trimming of 1 base on V and 5 bases on J, and the gene matches do not reach 7 bases of it. Spanning cysteine to phenylalanine, the CDR3 consists of 16 amino acids. The retained sequence is limited to the CDR3, 48 bases, with the frame set at the first base. CDR1 and CDR2, looked up from the germline V gene, are SGHTA and FQGTGA. Systemically healthy Caucasian individuals from Russia, 35 to 40 in total and aged roughly 6 to 95 years, were included as donors. Each donor gave ten milliliters of peripheral blood, drawn into EDTA-treated Vacutainer tubes. Ficoll-Paque density-gradient centrifugation was used to isolate PBMCs, with at least 6.5 million per sample. Trizol reagent was used to extract total RNA from PBMCs, with at least 5 micrograms per sample. For every donor, flow cytometry on a PBMC aliquot measured the percentage of naive CD45RAhigh/CD27high T cells. This clonotype was counted a few times. Its cognate antigen has yet to be identified. Base quality data are lacking; no much larger clone is found one base away.

Libraries were prepared through 5' RACE. The sample was run on an Illumina HiSeq 2500. The second PCR ran for roughly 6 to 11 cycles and used a J-beta primer mix along with a sample-barcoded 5' primer. A unique molecular identifier was introduced onto each TCR beta cDNA molecule by a template-switch 5' adaptor carrying 12 random nucleotides. Each sample yielded at least 2.5 million CDR3-containing paired-end reads. All of the RNA was converted into first-strand cDNA using the Mint cDNA synthesis kit, with a TRBC-specific oligonucleotide serving as the primer. All cDNA was treated with uracil-DNA glycosylase and then went through a first 18-cycle PCR with the universal primers M1SS and BC2_uni_R. The paper's processing steps were these. For normalization, 1 million high-quality reads, each with a distinct molecular identifier, were randomly selected from each sample. Reads with shared molecular identifiers were discarded instead of being binned into consensus sequences. MiTCR, with a Q25 quality threshold and the strictest error-elimination algorithm, was used for CDR3 identification, clonotype clustering and error correction. A nonparametric unseen species model with Euler transformation was used to estimate a lower bound on total TCR beta diversity. The public reads were run again by TCRdb, first through fastp at Q25 and then through MiXCR, and only productive beta chains were kept. Each record represents a unique CDR3 protein, reported with the most common genes and DNA among its rows. In this record, the V and J calls reflect TCRdb's handling and not the investigators' own analysis. The sample contains around 280,000 distinct CDR3 sequences, roughly a quarter of them found a single time. The ten most abundant clones make up around 29% of the sample.

Study-wide conclusions, independent of this receptor: Because the CMV infection status of the donors was unknown, age-related changes in expanded clonotypes may potentially have been confounded. Total diversity estimates from one million sequenced T cells were considered lower bounds and underestimates. Since profiling was done on bulk unsorted PBMCs, naive and antigen-experienced compartments could not be conclusively compared. Observed TCR beta diversity per million T cells fell roughly linearly with age, and a significant reduction was already apparent by age about 43. Compared with the aged group, the long-lived group had more naive CD4+ T cells, fewer expanded clones and increased TCR diversity, suggesting age selection. There was a strong correlation between observed TCR beta diversity and the percentage of naive T cells measured by flow cytometry.

The sequenced sample was blood. The chain was built from TRBV7-3 and TRBJ2-3; 9 bases in between match TRBD2. The clonotype comes from a woman in her seventies in good health. The CDR3 is CASSLMGAGGVDTQYF. The base sequence is TGTGCCAGCAGCTTAATGGGAGCGGGAGGCGTAGATACGCAGTATTTT.